The entry below describes one T cell receptor (beta chain). This sample's time point: patch test 1, 2 weeks after DPC sensitization. Stated treatment: therapeutic diphenylcyclopropenone sensitization with weekly scalp DPC. Unfractionated whole blood was the source of the extracted total RNA. Germline loops: CDR1 MNHEY, CDR2 SVGEGT. The CDR3 is 12 residues long. V was pared by 7 bases and J by 3 bases, with 9 bases between. This entry comes from a study of human T cells and chemical hapten exposure. Individual cDNA molecules each carried unique molecular identifiers attached by the library. Original processing notes: With a range of about 23,224 to 750,000, the median per sample was about 87,000 TCRs. TCRdb reprocessed the RACE reads via MiXCR and lists one record per CDR3 protein. In this record, the V and J calls reflect TCRdb's handling and not the investigators' own analysis. The sample contains just under 350,000 distinct CDR3 sequences, around 7% of which appear only once.

This sequence originates from a woman between 18 and 29 years old with alopecia areata. Some clones in this sample may be carry-over from other donors' samples. This chain joins TRBV6-2 or TRBV6-3 and TRBJ1-1, with D possibly matching TRBD1 (6 bases). The input for sequencing was whole blood, taken in connection with sensitization to the hapten diphenylcyclopropenone (DPC). The CDR3 bases are TGTGCCAGCACCGGGGGGCACACTGAAGCTTTCTTT. This codes for CASTGGHTEAFF.